Listed below are T cell receptor beta chains from one sample, sequenced in a study of shared T cell receptors in the human thymus. Method: immunoSEQ multiplex PCR; TCRdb's copy keeps in-frame clones and lacks some. The sample holds about 380,000 clones; 95% are singletons and the top ten take approximately 0.02%. The sample comprised thymocytes. These receptors originate from a human donor. Both conserved end residues are part of each CDR3. The D gene is left open where the match is weak.

D,V,J,DNA,CDR3
TRBD1,TRBV28,TRBJ2-7,TGTGCCAGCAGTTTTAGGGGGACAGGGTACTCCTACGAGCAGTACTTC,CASSFRGTGYSYEQYF
TRBD1,TRBV5-8,TRBJ2-5,TGTGCCAGCAGCTTAAAGGGGGCAGAGACCCAGTACTTC,CASSLKGAETQYF
.,TRBV30,TRBJ2-5,TGTGCCTGGAGTGTACAGGAGCAGAAAGAGACCCAGTACTTC,CAWSVQEQKETQYF
.,TRBV13,TRBJ2-1,TGTGCCAGCAGCCTGACATCTCTGGGACTCGGGTTTGGCAATGAGCAGTTCTTC,CASSLTSLGLGFGNEQFF
TRBD2,TRBV4-1,TRBJ2-3,TGCGCCAGCAGCCAAGATTCGACTAGCGGGACAGATACGCAGTATTTT,CASSQDSTSGTDTQYF
TRBD1,TRBV12-5,TRBJ1-2,TGTGCTAGTGGTTTGACCCGGACAGGGTACTATGGCTACACCTTC,CASGLTRTGYYGYTF
TRBD1,TRBV15,TRBJ2-3,TGTGCCACAGAACGGGACAGGAAGACAGATACGCAGTATTTT,CATERDRKTDTQYF
.,TRBV5-1,TRBJ2-3,TGCGCCAGCAGCTGCGTGGACGAGAGCACAGATACGCAGTATTTT,CASSCVDESTDTQYF
.,TRBV11-3,TRBJ2-1,TGTGCCAGCAGCTTCCGTAGGGGGGGAGTTTTGGATATGGATGAGCAGTTCTTC,CASSFRRGGVLDMDEQFF
.,TRBV21-1,TRBJ2-7,TGTGCCAGCAGCAAAGACACTTCCTACGAGCAGTACTTC,CASSKDTSYEQYF
TRBD1,TRBV29-1,TRBJ2-2,TGCAGCGGGGGACAGGGTTCGGTCGGGGAGCTGTTTTTT,CSGGQGSVGELFF
TRBD1,TRBV27,TRBJ1-2,TGTGCCAGCAGGACAGGGAATGGCTACACCTTC,CASRTGNGYTF
.,TRBV4-3,TRBJ2-4,TGCGCCAGCAGCCAGCTCAGGGGCGGGAACATTCAGTACTTC,CASSQLRGGNIQYF
TRBD2,TRBV11-2,TRBJ2-4,TGTGCCAGCAGCTTTTTAGCTAGCGGCAAAAACATTCAGTACTTC,CASSFLASGKNIQYF
.,TRBV11-2,TRBJ2-1,TGTGCCAGCGAAAGACCGACCGGGACACGACAGTTCTTC,CASERPTGTRQFF
TRBD1,TRBV4-2,TRBJ2-3,TGTGCCAGCAGCCCCGGGACAGGGGTTCGAGCAGATACGCAGTATTTT,CASSPGTGVRADTQYF
.,TRBV27,TRBJ1-2,TGTGCCAGCAGTTTCGGGCCAGACGGGGGCTACACCTTC,CASSFGPDGGYTF
.,TRBV7-6,TRBJ2-7,TGTGCCAGCAGCCCCCTTTTGGTCCAGGGGCGGTACGAGCAGTACTTC,CASSPLLVQGRYEQYF
.,TRBV9,TRBJ1-5,TGTGCCAGCAGCCTCCAGGGGCTTCCCAATCAGCCCCAGCATTTT,CASSLQGLPNQPQHF
.,TRBV27,TRBJ1-3,TGTGCCAGCAGTCCAGGACAGTTCCTCTCTGGAAACACCATATATTTT,CASSPGQFLSGNTIYF
.,TRBV7-9,TRBJ2-7,TGTGCCAGCAGCTTAGGAACTTCCAGGGGCAAGTACTCCTACGAGCAGTACTTC,CASSLGTSRGKYSYEQYF
.,TRBV4-1,TRBJ2-1,TGCGCCAGCAGCCAAGTTCCAAGGGGACTCCAGCAGTTCTTC,CASSQVPRGLQQFF
TRBD2,TRBV5-4,TRBJ2-1,TGTGCCAGCAGCTTGGTAGCGGGAGCGGCCGACAATGAGCAGTTCTTC,CASSLVAGAADNEQFF